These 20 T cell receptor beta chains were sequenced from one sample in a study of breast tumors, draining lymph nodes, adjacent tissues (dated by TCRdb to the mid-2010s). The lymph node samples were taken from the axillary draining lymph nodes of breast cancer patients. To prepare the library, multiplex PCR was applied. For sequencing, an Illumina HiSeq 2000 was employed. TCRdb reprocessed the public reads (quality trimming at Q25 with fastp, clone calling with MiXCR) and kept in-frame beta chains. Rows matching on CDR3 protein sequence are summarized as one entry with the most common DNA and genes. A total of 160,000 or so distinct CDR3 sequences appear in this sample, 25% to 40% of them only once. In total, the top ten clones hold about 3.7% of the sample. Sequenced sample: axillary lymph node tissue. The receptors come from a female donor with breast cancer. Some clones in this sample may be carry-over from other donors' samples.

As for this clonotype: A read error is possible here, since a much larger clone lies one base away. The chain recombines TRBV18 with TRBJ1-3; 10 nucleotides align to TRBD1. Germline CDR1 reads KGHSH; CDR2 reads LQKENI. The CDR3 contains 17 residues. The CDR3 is CVSSHLTGGASGNTIYF. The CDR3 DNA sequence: TGTGTCAGCTCACACCTGACAGGGGGCGCGTCTGGAAACACCATATATTTT.

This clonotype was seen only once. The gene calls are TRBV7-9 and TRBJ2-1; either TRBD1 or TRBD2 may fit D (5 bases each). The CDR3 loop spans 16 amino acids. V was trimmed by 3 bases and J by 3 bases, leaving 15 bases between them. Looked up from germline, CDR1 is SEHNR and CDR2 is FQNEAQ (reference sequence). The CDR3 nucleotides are TGTGCCAGCAGCTTCGGTCAGGGTGGGGGCTACAATGAGCAGTTCTTC. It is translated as CASSFGQGGGYNEQFF.

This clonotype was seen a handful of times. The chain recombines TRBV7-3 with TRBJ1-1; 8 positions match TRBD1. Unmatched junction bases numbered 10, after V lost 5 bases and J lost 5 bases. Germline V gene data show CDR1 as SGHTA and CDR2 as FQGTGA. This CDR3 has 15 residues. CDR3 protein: CASSQGAGRVTEAFF. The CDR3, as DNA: TGTGCCAGCAGCCAGGGGGCAGGGAGAGTTACTGAAGCTTTCTTT.

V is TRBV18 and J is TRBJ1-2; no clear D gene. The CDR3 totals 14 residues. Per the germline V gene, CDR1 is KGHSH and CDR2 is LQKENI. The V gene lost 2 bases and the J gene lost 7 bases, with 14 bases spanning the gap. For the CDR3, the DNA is TGTGCCAGCTCACCAGTAACAGCCGCGGGTGGCTACACCTTC. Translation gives CASSPVTAAGGYTF.

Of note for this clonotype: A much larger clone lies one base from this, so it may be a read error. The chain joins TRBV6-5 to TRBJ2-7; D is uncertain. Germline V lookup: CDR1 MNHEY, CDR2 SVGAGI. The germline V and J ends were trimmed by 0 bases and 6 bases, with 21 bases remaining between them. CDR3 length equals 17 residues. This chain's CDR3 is CASSYSKVSGNISEQYF. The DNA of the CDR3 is TGTGCCAGCAGTTACTCGAAAGTGTCGGGTAATATAAGCGAGCAGTACTTC.

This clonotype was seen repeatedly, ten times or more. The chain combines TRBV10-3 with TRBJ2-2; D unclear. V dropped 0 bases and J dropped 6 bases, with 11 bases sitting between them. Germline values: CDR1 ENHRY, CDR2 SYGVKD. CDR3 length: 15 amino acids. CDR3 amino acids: CAISESPSQPGELFF. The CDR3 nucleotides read TGTGCCATCAGTGAGTCGCCCAGCCAGCCCGGGGAGCTGTTTTTT.

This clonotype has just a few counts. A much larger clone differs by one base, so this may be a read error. This chain's CDR3 is CSARSQAAYTEQFF. The DNA for the CDR3 is TGCAGTGCTAGGAGCCAGGCAGCCTACACTGAGCAGTTCTTC. The rearrangement uses TRBV20-1 and TRBJ2-1; no clear D. Germline CDR1 is DFQATT and CDR2 is SNEGSKA (reference sequence). The length of the CDR3 is 14 residues.

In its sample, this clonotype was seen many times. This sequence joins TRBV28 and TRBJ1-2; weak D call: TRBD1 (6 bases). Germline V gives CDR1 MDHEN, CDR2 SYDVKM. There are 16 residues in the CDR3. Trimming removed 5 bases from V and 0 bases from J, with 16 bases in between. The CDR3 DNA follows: TGTGCCAGCAGTCTCCTATTGGGGGGGCCTAACTATGGCTACACCTTC. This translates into CASSLLLGGPNYGYTF.

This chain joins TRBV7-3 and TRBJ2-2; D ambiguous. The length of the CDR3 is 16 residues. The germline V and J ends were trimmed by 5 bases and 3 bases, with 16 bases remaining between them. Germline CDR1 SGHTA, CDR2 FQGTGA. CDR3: CASSVPTPFDTGELFF. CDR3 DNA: TGTGCCAGCAGCGTCCCAACCCCCTTTGACACCGGGGAGCTGTTTTTT. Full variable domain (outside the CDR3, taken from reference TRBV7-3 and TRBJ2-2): GAGVSQTPSNKVTEKGKYVELRCDPISGHTALYWYRQSLGQGPEFLIYFQGTGAADDSGLPNDRFFAVRPEGSVSTLKIQRTERGDSAVYLCASSVPTPFDTGELFFGEGSRLTVL.

CDR3 sequence: CASSYLLAGAVEQYF. The CDR3, as DNA: TGTGCCAGCAGTTACCTACTAGCGGGAGCGGTGGAGCAGTACTTC. The gene calls are TRBV13 and TRBJ2-7, with 11 nucleotides matching TRBD2. After removal of 6 bases from V and 7 bases from J, the junction contained 11 bases not matched to a gene. The CDR3 runs 15 residues. Germline CDR1 is PRHDT and CDR2 is FYEKMQ (reference sequence).

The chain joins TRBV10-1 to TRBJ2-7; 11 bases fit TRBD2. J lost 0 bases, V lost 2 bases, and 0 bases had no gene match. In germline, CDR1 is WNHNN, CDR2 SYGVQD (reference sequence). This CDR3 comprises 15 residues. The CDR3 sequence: CASSELAGGSYEQYF. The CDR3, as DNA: TGCGCCAGCAGTGAGCTAGCGGGGGGCTCCTACGAGCAGTACTTC.

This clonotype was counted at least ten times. CDR3 nucleotide sequence: TGCGCCAGCACCCCCCGCGCAGACAGGGGGGGTAATGAGCAGTTCTTC. It translates to CASTPRADRGGNEQFF. This chain links TRBV4-1 with TRBJ2-1; TRBD1 matches at 9 bases. From germline, CDR1 is MGHRA and CDR2 YSYEKL. The junction had 14 bases not matched to a gene; V was cut back by 7 bases and J by 7 bases. CDR3 length equals 16 residues.

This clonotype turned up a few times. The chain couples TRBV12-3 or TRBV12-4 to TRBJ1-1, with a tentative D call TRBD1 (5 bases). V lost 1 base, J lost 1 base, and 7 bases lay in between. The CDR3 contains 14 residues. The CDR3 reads CASSLGGPNTEAFF. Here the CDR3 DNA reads TGTGCCAGCAGTTTAGGGGGCCCGAACACTGAAGCTTTCTTT.

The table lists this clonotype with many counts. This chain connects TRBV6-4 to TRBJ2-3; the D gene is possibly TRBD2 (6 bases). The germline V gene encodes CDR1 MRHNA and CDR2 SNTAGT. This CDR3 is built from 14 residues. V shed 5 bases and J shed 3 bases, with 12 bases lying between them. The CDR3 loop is CASSSDGGTDTQYF. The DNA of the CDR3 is TGTGCCAGCAGTTCTGACGGAGGGACAGATACGCAGTATTTT.

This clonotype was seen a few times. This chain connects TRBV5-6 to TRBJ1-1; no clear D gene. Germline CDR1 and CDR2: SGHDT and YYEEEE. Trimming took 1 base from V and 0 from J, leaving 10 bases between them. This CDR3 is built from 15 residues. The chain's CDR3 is CASSLLGRLNTEAFF. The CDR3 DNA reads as TGTGCCAGCAGCTTGCTTGGCAGACTGAACACTGAAGCTTTCTTT.

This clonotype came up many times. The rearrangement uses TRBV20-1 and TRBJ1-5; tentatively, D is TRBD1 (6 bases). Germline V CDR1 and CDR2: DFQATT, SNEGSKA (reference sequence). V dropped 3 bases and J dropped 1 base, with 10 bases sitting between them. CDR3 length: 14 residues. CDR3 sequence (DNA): TGCAGTGCTAGCCACGGGGGCAGCAATCAGCCCCAGCATTTT. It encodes CSASHGGSNQPQHF.

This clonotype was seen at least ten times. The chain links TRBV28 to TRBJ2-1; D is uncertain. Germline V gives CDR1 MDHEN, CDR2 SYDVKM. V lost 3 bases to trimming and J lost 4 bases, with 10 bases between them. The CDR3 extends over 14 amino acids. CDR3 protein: CASSFSVSYNEQFF. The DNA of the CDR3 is TGTGCCAGCAGTTTCTCCGTAAGTTACAATGAGCAGTTCTTC.

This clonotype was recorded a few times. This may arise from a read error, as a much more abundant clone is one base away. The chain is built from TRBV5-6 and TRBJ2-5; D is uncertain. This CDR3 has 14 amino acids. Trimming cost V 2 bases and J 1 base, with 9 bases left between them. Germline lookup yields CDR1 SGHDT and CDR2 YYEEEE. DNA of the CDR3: TGTGCCAGCAGCTTCCGACGGTCCCAAGAGACCCAGTACTTC. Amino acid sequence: CASSFRRSQETQYF.

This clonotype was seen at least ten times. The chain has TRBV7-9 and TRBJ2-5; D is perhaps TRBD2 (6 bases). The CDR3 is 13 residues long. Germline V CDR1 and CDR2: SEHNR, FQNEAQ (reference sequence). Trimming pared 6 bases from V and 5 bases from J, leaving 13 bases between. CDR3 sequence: CASRSGRPETQYF. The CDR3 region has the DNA TGTGCCAGCAGATCCGGGAGACCCGAGACCCAGTACTTC.

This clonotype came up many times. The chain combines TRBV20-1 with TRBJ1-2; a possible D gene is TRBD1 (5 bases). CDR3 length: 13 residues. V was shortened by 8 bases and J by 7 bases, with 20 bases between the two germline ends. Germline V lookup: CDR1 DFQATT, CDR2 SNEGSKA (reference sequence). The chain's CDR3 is CSTWNVHQGGYTF. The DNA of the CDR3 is TGCAGTACCTGGAACGTACACCAGGGTGGCTACACCTTC.